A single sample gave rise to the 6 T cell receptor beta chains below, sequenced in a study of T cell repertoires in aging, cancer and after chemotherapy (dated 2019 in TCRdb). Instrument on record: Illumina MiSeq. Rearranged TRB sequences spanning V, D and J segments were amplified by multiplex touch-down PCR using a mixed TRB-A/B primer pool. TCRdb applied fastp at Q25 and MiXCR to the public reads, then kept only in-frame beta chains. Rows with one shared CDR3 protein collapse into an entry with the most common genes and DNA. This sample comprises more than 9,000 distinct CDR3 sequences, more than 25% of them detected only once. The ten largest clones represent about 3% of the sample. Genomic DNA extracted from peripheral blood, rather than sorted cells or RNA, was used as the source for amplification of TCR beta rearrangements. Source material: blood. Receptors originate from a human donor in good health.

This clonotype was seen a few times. The chain's CDR3 is CASSSLAGGPDTQYF. For the CDR3, the DNA is TGTGCCAGCAGTTCACTAGCGGGAGGGCCCGATACGCAGTATTTT. The chain links TRBV6-2 or TRBV6-3 to TRBJ2-3, with 13 bases identical to TRBD2. CDR3 length: 15 amino acids. Germline CDR1 is MNHEY and CDR2 is SVGEGT. Unmatched junction bases numbered 4, after V lost 4 bases and J lost 6 bases.

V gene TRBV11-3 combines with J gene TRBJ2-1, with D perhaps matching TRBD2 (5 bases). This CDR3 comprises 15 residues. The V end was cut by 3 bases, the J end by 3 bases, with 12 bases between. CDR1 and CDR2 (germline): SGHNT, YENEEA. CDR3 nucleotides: TGTGCCAGCAGCTTTGAAGCGGATTTCTACAATGAGCAGTTCTTC. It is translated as CASSFEADFYNEQFF.

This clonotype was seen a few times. CDR3 sequence (DNA): TGTGCCTGGAGTCCCGGGACAGGGGATAATAGCAATCAGCCCCAGCATTTT. Translating gives CAWSPGTGDNSNQPQHF. This sequence joins TRBV30 and TRBJ1-5; 10 bases agree with TRBD1. This CDR3 comprises 17 residues. The germline CDR1 and CDR2 sequences are GTSNPN and SVGIG (reference sequence). Trimming removed 2 bases from V and 0 bases from J; junction bases left unmatched: 7.

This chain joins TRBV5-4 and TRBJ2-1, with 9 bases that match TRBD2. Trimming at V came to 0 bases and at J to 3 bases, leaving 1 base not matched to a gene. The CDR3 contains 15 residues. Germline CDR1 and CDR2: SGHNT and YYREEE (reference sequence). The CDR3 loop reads CASSLGAGGYNEQFF. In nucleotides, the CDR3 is TGTGCCAGCAGCTTGGGAGCGGGGGGCTACAATGAGCAGTTCTTC.

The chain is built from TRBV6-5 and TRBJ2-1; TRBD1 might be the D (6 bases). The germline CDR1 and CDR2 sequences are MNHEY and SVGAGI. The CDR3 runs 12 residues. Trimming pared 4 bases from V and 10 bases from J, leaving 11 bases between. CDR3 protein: CASSFSGQEQFF. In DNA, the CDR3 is TGTGCCAGCAGTTTTTCTGGACAGGAGCAGTTCTTC.

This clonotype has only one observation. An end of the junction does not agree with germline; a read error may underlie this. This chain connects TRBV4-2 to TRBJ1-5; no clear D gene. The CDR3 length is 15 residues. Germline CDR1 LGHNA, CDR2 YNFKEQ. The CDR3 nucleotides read TGCGCCAGCAGCCCATTTGCATGGGGCAATCAGCCCCAGCATTTT. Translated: CASSPFAWGNQPQHF.